These T cell receptor beta chains were read from a single sample in a study of cytomegalovirus exposure and HLA in healthy donors. Sequencing was performed with immunoSEQ multiplex PCR; in TCRdb, only in-frame clones are kept and a portion is missing. In the table there are 40,000 or so clones, roughly 76% of which are singletons. Sequenced: PBMCs. These receptors were taken from a woman aged 30 to 39 in good health and CMV-seropositive. The CDR3 runs from the conserved cysteine through the conserved F or W. Some rows have no size entry. The others give once, few or many, or a class for an expanded clone.

V	length	J	size	CDR3
TRBV29-1	12	TRBJ2-7	-	CSVETGPREQYF
TRBV9	15	TRBJ2-7	-	CASSGGDRSLYEQYF
TRBV28	13	TRBJ2-7	-	CASRTGYAYEQYF
TRBV18	17	TRBJ2-3	-	CASSPASGDSHTDTQYF
TRBV11-3	15	TRBJ2-1	-	CASSFGSGSYNEQFF
TRBV4-2	18	TRBJ2-5	few	CASSRAHRTSGRGETQYF
TRBV30	14	TRBJ1-4	-	CAWSVRGGPEKLFF
TRBV5-1	13	TRBJ2-3	once	CASSLRTAEPQYF
TRBV5-6	13	TRBJ1-2	-	CASNRQGVGGYTF
TRBV7-6	13	TRBJ1-6	few	CASSARAWSPLHF
TRBV11-2	15	TRBJ1-4	once	CASSKLQGGNEKLFF
TRBV30	14	TRBJ1-2	-	CAWGQGIPYRGYTF